This T cell receptor (beta chain) was sequenced in a study of cytomegalovirus exposure and HLA in healthy donors. Study in general: The 100 to 150 validation repertoires, a later analysis reported, used the same platform as the approximately 730 repertoires from the first cohort.

Trimming shortened V by 0 bases and J by 3 bases, and 14 bases separated the two germline ends. The CDR3 is 16 residues long. Germline CDR1 is MNHEY and CDR2 is SMNVEV (reference sequence). Turning to this clone: Its antigen is unknown.

Study-wide findings and caveats: In a later analysis, first-cohort TCR clusters were found to tend to co-occur in the 95 to 150 validation repertoires. Overall, approximately 150 TCR beta chains were annotated as cytomegalovirus-associated. In vitro experiments confirmed that a few CMV-associated chains were specific for CMV antigens.

Generated by immunoSEQ multiplex PCR, the TCRdb table keeps only in-frame clones and is missing some. The sample lists over 150,000 clones, 65% to 90% occurring once. The sequencing input was PBMCs. This chain joins TRBV27 and TRBJ1-2, with D unclear. This receptor was obtained from a woman aged 18-29 years in good health and CMV-seronegative. CDR3: CASSLSLTYSHYGYTF. CDR3 DNA sequence: TGTGCCAGCAGTTTATCACTCACCTACTCCCACTATGGCTACACCTTC.